This T cell receptor (beta chain) is from a study of post-analysis software for immune sequencing data (dated by TCRdb to about 2015). Regarding the complete study: Relapsing-remitting, secondary progressive and progressive-relapsing multiple sclerosis were recorded as disease courses, and subtype annotation was lacking for some patients. Patient repertoires were compared against about a dozen previously published healthy control repertoires from donors aged roughly 6 to 26 years. A subset of samples was prepared in parallel using single-end sample barcoding, then pooled and co-amplified after Illumina adapter ligation. Beyond this particular receptor, the publication reports: Multiple sclerosis patients had significantly lower normalized Chao1 diversity than controls, a result that suggests substantial peripheral T-cell clonal expansion. When samples were clustered directly using the F measure, samples prepared in the same batch co-clustered strongly, which prompted a batch-effect correction. The control group was slightly older than the multiple sclerosis patient group. Roughly 5 TRBV segments, including TRBV5-6, TRBV5-1 and TRBV20-1, were significantly more frequent in patients than controls.

In the case of this clonotype: This clone's antigen is unknown. Base qualities were left out, and no much larger clone turns up one base away.

The CDR3 goes from the cysteine to the phenylalanine over 16 residues. Of the read, only the CDR3 DNA is kept; its 48 bases are in frame from base 1. According to the germline V gene, CDR1 reads SGHRS and CDR2 reads YFSETQ. Compared with germline, V lacks 4 bases and J lacks 0 bases; bases without a gene match: 5. To demonstrate the VDJtools post-analysis software, the study profiled TCR beta repertoires from the peripheral blood of about 13 young patients with multiple sclerosis. The multiple sclerosis patients were children and adolescents between roughly 6 and 17 years of age. Library generation was performed with PCR. The sample was run on an Illumina HiSeq 2500. Unique molecular identifiers were incorporated into TCR beta cDNA libraries to reduce PCR and sequencing biases. Per 1 to 10 million input T cells, some 500,000 cDNA molecules were obtained, such that each molecule approximated one T cell. The patient libraries were prepared and sequenced with the same protocol used for the earlier healthy control dataset. Samples belonging to the same batch were prepared together, multiplexed and sequenced on a shared HiSeq lane. The original pipeline was this. Raw barcoded reads were processed with MIGEC, and single-read molecular identifier groups were discarded before consensus assembly and CDR3 extraction. Clonotype tables were post-analysed with VDJtools, and diversity was normalized by down-sampling all datasets to the smallest sample size. To correct batch-related cross-sample contamination, repertoire overlap clustering matched CDR3 amino acid sequences but not nucleotide sequences. TCRdb applied fastp at Q25 and MiXCR to the public reads, then kept only in-frame beta chains. Each record represents a unique CDR3 protein, reported with the most common genes and DNA among its rows. The V and J calls here are based on TCRdb, not the publication. This sample comprises around 400,000 distinct CDR3 sequences, less than 40% of them detected only once. The ten largest account for around 15% of the sample.

This chain is built from TRBV5-1 and TRBJ2-3; 10 central nucleotides agree with TRBD1. The sample comprised blood. The receptor was isolated from a girl under 18 with multiple sclerosis. The DNA sequence follows: TGCGCCAGCAGCCCAGGACAGGGGGTTAGCACAGATACGCAGTATTTT. Its protein is CASSPGQGVSTDTQYF.